These 29 T cell receptor beta chains were sequenced from one sample in a study of T-cell memory formation after mild COVID-19. MiXCR, run by TCRdb on the 5' RACE reads, gives a single entry per CDR3 protein. Seen here are around 340,000 distinct CDR3 sequences, around 13% observed once, and the top ten hold about a fifth. The sequencing input was PBMCs or a T cell subset sorted from them (not recorded which). These receptors all come from a man aged 18 to 35 who had mild COVID-19 (a few samples of this study predate the infection). Cell type and time point are not known.

The chain carries TRBV10-3 and TRBJ2-7; 7 nucleotides match TRBD1. This CDR3 is built from 15 residues. V lost 5 bases, J lost 4 bases, and 11 bases stayed unmatched. Germline V CDR1 and CDR2: ENHRY, SYGVKD. In DNA form, the CDR3 reads TGTGCCATCAGTAGGACCCCGGGACAGACTTACGAGCAGTACTTC. Protein product: CAISRTPGQTYEQYF.

This clonotype was seen a few times. This chain links TRBV18 with TRBJ2-7; no clear D gene. Per germline, CDR1 KGHSH and CDR2 LQKENI. V was shortened by 1 base and J by 5 bases, with 15 bases between the two germline ends. The CDR3 length is 15 residues. CDR3 sequence reads: CASSPRSGTKNEQYF. As DNA, the CDR3 is TGTGCCAGCTCACCACGATCGGGCACGAAAAACGAGCAGTACTTC.

In its sample, this clonotype was seen a few times. The V and J genes are TRBV4-1 and TRBJ2-1; no clear D gene. Germline loops: CDR1 MGHRA, CDR2 YSYEKL. V lost 1 base and J 10 bases, leaving 29 bases between the germline ends. CDR3 length: 19 amino acids. CDR3 sequence reads: CASSQGKLIGRSATKEQFF. In DNA, the CDR3 is TGCGCCAGCAGCCAAGGCAAACTCATAGGTAGATCGGCCACGAAGGAGCAGTTCTTC.

This clonotype was seen a handful of times. The V and J genes are TRBV5-1 and TRBJ2-2; D is uncertain. The V gene's germline CDR1 is SGHRS and CDR2 YFSETQ. The CDR3 runs to 14 residues. Trimming pared 0 bases from V and 4 bases from J, leaving 7 bases between. CDR3 region: CASSLDRATGELFF. For the CDR3, the DNA is TGCGCCAGCAGCTTGGATAGGGCCACCGGGGAGCTGTTTTTT.

The sample holds many counts of this clonotype. The genes are TRBV11-2 and TRBJ2-2, with D hard to call. Deletions cut 6 bases from V and 8 bases from J, with 10 bases between. CDR1 SGHAT and CDR2 FQNNGV come from the germline V gene. This CDR3 is built from 12 residues. CDR3 nucleotides: TGTGCCAGCAGAATACGGGCGGGGGAGCTGTTTTTT. Translating it yields CASRIRAGELFF.

The rearrangement joins TRBV6-6 to TRBJ2-7; 7 positions match TRBD1. Germline V gene data show CDR1 as MNHNY and CDR2 as SVGAGI (reference sequence). J lost 5 bases, V lost 7 bases, and 17 bases had no gene match. The CDR3 runs 16 residues. CDR3 bases: TGTGCCAGCACCTCCGATGTCGGGACAGCACTCAACGAGCAGTACTTC. As protein: CASTSDVGTALNEQYF.

The chain carries TRBV4-1 and TRBJ2-3, with 7 nucleotides matching TRBD2. Germline loops: CDR1 MGHRA, CDR2 YSYEKL. After removal of 4 bases from V and 4 bases from J, the junction contained 8 bases not matched to a gene. CDR3 length: 15 amino acids. CDR3 bases: TGCGCCAGCAGCCGGTTTGGGGGGGGGTCAGATACGCAGTATTTT. Translation: CASSRFGGGSDTQYF.

This clonotype was observed at least ten times. The genes are TRBV4-3 and TRBJ2-1; D is unclear. Looked up from germline, CDR1 is LGHNA and CDR2 is YSLEER. With 0 bases removed from V and 8 bases from J, the gap between germline ends came to 17 bases. The CDR3 is 16 amino acids. The CDR3, as DNA: TGCGCCAGCAGCCAAGATTTTAGGGCCCGTGAGGATGAGCAGTTCTTC. Its translation: CASSQDFRAREDEQFF.

V gene TRBV20-1 combines with J gene TRBJ2-1, with 8 bases that match TRBD2. V shed 1 base, J shed 0 bases, and the junction held 5 bases outside the gene matches. There are 16 residues in the CDR3. Germline values: CDR1 DFQATT, CDR2 SNEGSKA (reference sequence). The CDR3 sequence: CSARGSGDNSYNEQFF. CDR3 nucleotide sequence: TGCAGTGCTAGAGGTAGCGGGGATAACTCCTACAATGAGCAGTTCTTC.

This clonotype came up a few times. The V gene is TRBV24-1, the J gene TRBJ1-2; weak D call: TRBD1 (6 bases). V dropped 9 bases and J dropped 3 bases, with 22 bases sitting between them. Germline V lookup: CDR1 KGHDR, CDR2 SFDVKD. The CDR3 is 16 amino acids. The CDR3, as DNA: TGTGCCACCGAGGGGATACAGGGCATTGATGACTATGGCTACACCTTC. Its protein product is CATEGIQGIDDYGYTF.

This sequence joins TRBV6-1 and TRBJ2-6, with no clear D. Trimming stripped 0 bases from V and 2 bases from J, with 5 bases between. Germline V CDR1 and CDR2: MNHNS, SASEGT. CDR3 length equals 15 residues. The DNA of the CDR3 is TGTGCCAGCAGTGAAGCGTCTCCTGGGGCCAACGTCCTGACTTTC. This translates into CASSEASPGANVLTF.

CDR3 sequence: CASSQDSLRTGVKYEQYF. Here the CDR3 DNA reads TGCGCCAGCAGCCAAGATAGTCTTAGGACAGGGGTAAAGTACGAGCAGTACTTC. V gene TRBV4-3 combines with J gene TRBJ2-7; 9 bases line up with TRBD1. The CDR3 is 18 amino acids. Trimming cost V 0 bases and J 4 bases; bases outside gene matches: 13. Germline CDR1 is LGHNA and CDR2 is YSLEER.

This clonotype has just a few counts. The rearrangement links TRBV7-9 to TRBJ1-5, with TRBD1 matching over 10 bases. The CDR3 sequence is 16 residues long. Germline lookup yields CDR1 SEHNR and CDR2 FQNEAQ (reference sequence). V shed 1 base, J shed 6 bases, and the junction held 6 bases outside the gene matches. The CDR3 sequence: CASSLEGTGEFQPQHF. In DNA, the CDR3 is TGTGCCAGCAGCTTAGAAGGGACAGGGGAATTTCAGCCCCAGCATTTT.

The rearrangement uses TRBV29-1 and TRBJ2-7; 7 bases are shared with TRBD1. V dropped 6 bases and J dropped 6; count of bases not matched to a gene: 2. Per the germline V gene, CDR1 is SQVTM and CDR2 is ANQGSEA. This CDR3 comprises 10 residues. CDR3 loop: CSVDRREQYF. CDR3 sequence (DNA): TGCAGCGTGGACAGGCGCGAGCAGTACTTC.

This clonotype was counted at least ten times. This chain connects TRBV27 to TRBJ1-6; 9 bases match TRBD1. J gave up 15 bases and V 5 bases, and 8 bases lay outside the gene matches. The CDR3 consists of 13 residues. The germline CDR1 and CDR2 sequences are MNHEY and SMNVEV (reference sequence). In DNA, the CDR3 is TGTGCCAGCAGTCTCGAGACAGGGGGACACCTCCACTTT. Residues: CASSLETGGHLHF.

The V call is TRBV2, the J call TRBJ1-4; 7 bases are a match to TRBD1. Germline values: CDR1 SNHLY, CDR2 FYNNEI. This CDR3 has 13 residues. V gave up 6 bases and J gave up 8 bases; unmatched junction bases: 6. This CDR3 is CASRLQGQEKLFF. CDR3 nucleotide sequence: TGTGCCAGCAGGTTACAGGGGCAGGAAAAACTGTTTTTT.

V gene TRBV12-3 or TRBV12-4 combines with J gene TRBJ2-1, with 8 positions matching TRBD2. The V segment lost 6 bases and the J segment 3 bases; nucleotides outside the gene matches: 10. The CDR3 has 16 residues. CDR3 loop: CASSPGVAGLYNEQFF. The CDR3, as DNA: TGTGCCAGCAGCCCCGGGGTAGCGGGACTCTACAATGAGCAGTTCTTC.

The gene calls are TRBV7-9 and TRBJ1-6; TRBD1 matches 10 bases. J lost 11 bases, V lost 4 bases, and 8 bases had no gene match. CDR3 size: 15 residues. CDR1 and CDR2 from the germline V gene are SEHNR and FQNEAQ (reference sequence). CDR3 residues: CASSSSGTGVAPLHF. CDR3 nucleotide sequence: TGTGCCAGCAGCTCGTCCGGGACAGGGGTTGCACCCCTCCACTTT.

The chain recombines TRBV27 with TRBJ2-5, with 9 positions matching TRBD2. CDR1 and CDR2 (germline): MNHEY, SMNVEV (reference sequence). The V and J ends lost 1 base and 4 bases, in that order; junction bases with no gene match: 10. The CDR3 loop spans 17 amino acids. CDR3 DNA: TGTGCCAGCAGTTTATTGGCGGGGGGGCTTTTCAGAGAGACCCAGTACTTC. Translation: CASSLLAGGLFRETQYF.

In DNA form, the CDR3 reads TGTGCCAGCAGCTTGGTGGGTCCATTTTCCCGATCTGACACTGAAGCTTTCTTT. Protein product: CASSLVGPFSRSDTEAFF. The rearrangement joins TRBV5-6 to TRBJ1-1; D unresolved. The V end was cut by 0 bases, the J end by 3 bases, with 21 bases between. The CDR3 is 18 residues long. Germline lookup yields CDR1 SGHDT and CDR2 YYEEEE.

The chain carries TRBV7-2 and TRBJ1-2, with a possible D match to TRBD1 (5 bases). Germline CDR1 reads SGHTA; CDR2 reads FQGNSA. V shed 1 base and J shed 6 bases, with 9 bases lying between them. The CDR3 extends over 13 amino acids. CDR3 residues: CASSLGGRHGYTF. For the CDR3, the DNA is TGTGCCAGCAGCTTAGGGGGACGACATGGCTACACCTTC.

This chain connects TRBV27 to TRBJ2-1, with 11 positions matching TRBD2. This CDR3 spans 15 amino acids. V gave up 3 bases and J gave up 10 bases; unmatched junction bases: 8. Germline assignment: CDR1 MNHEY and CDR2 SMNVEV (reference sequence). The CDR3 region is CASSLLAGGQREQFF. Written as DNA, the CDR3 is TGTGCCAGCAGTTTGTTAGCGGGGGGGCAGAGGGAGCAGTTCTTC.

The chain couples TRBV10-3 to TRBJ1-2; 10 bases match TRBD1. Germline V CDR1 and CDR2: ENHRY, SYGVKD. V lost 3 bases to trimming and J lost 6 bases; unmatched junction nucleotides: 7. The CDR3 has 15 amino acids. The CDR3 nucleotides read TGTGCCATCAGTGACATAGGGACAGGGGAAGATGGCTACACCTTC. Protein: CAISDIGTGEDGYTF.

The J gene is TRBJ2-1, the V gene TRBV14; D gene uncertain. CDR1 is SGHDN, CDR2 FVKESK, per germline. Trimming took off 3 bases at V and 0 bases at J, with 15 bases between the two ends. The CDR3 covers 17 residues. CDR3 nucleotide sequence: TGTGCCAGCAGCCACCGCCCTCCGTTCAGCTCCTACAATGAGCAGTTCTTC. The encoded protein is CASSHRPPFSSYNEQFF.

This clonotype was observed a few times. CDR3 bases: TGTGCCAGCAGGTTGGTTGGGGGGTCCTACGAGCAGTACGTC. Its translation: CASRLVGGSYEQYV. The chain joins TRBV6-6 to TRBJ2-7; TRBD2 might be the D (6 bases). The CDR3 covers 14 residues. The V gene lost 6 bases and the J gene lost 1 base, with 13 bases spanning the gap. Germline V gene data show CDR1 as MNHNY and CDR2 as SVGAGI (reference sequence).

This clonotype was detected a few times. The rearrangement uses TRBV2 and TRBJ2-7; 8 bases fit TRBD1. The J segment lost 5 bases and the V segment lost 6 bases, leaving 6 bases of the junction unmatched. This CDR3 is built from 13 residues. Per germline, CDR1 SNHLY and CDR2 FYNNEI. This CDR3 is CASRPQGADEQYV. The DNA of the CDR3 is TGTGCCAGCAGACCCCAGGGGGCCGACGAGCAGTACGTC.

V is TRBV6-5 and J is TRBJ2-3; 8 bases line up with TRBD2. The CDR3 contains 18 residues. J was trimmed by 3 bases and V by 0 bases; bases with no gene match: 11. Germline-derived CDR1 and CDR2 are MNHEY and SVGAGI. The CDR3 DNA sequence: TGTGCCAGCAGTTACTCGATTTCCAGCGGGGGTTCGACAGATACGCAGTATTTT. Its protein is CASSYSISSGGSTDTQYF.

This chain uses TRBV20-1 with TRBJ2-7; tentatively, D is TRBD2 (6 bases). V dropped 5 bases and J dropped 2 bases, with 10 bases sitting between them. Germline CDR1 and CDR2: DFQATT and SNEGSKA (reference sequence). The CDR3 contains 12 residues. This chain's CDR3 is CSAWDSTYEQYF. CDR3 coding DNA: TGCAGTGCTTGGGACTCCACCTACGAGCAGTACTTC.

This clonotype has only a few counts. The V and J genes are TRBV5-1 and TRBJ1-1, with D maybe TRBD1 (5 bases). The germline V gene encodes CDR1 SGHRS and CDR2 YFSETQ. Trimming removed 4 bases from V and 0 bases from J, with 13 bases in between. This CDR3 region has 15 residues. The CDR3 region is CASSLRQLMNTEAFF. CDR3 DNA: TGCGCCAGCAGCCTTCGACAGCTCATGAACACTGAAGCTTTCTTT.